Listed here are 5 T cell receptor beta chains from one sample, sequenced in a study of T cells in Graves' hyperthyroidism and ophthalmopathy. RNA transcripts were the template for amplifying TCR beta CDR3 regions. An initial round of RT-PCR targeting the TCR CDR3 relied on the HTBI primer set. TCRdb called the multiplex PCR reads again in MiXCR, with one record for every CDR3 protein. The sample records 340,000 or so distinct CDR3 sequences, approximately 22% being singletons. The sample taken for sequencing was blood. These receptor sequences come from a woman aged 45 to 65 with Graves' hyperthyroidism.

This clonotype has ten or more counts. The V and J genes are TRBV12-3 or TRBV12-4 and TRBJ1-2, with D possibly TRBD1 on 6 matching bases. The CDR3 has 15 residues. The V and J ends lost 4 bases and 4 bases respectively, with 16 bases between them. The CDR3 here is CASSSGHPTAYGYTF. In nucleotides, the CDR3 is TGTGCCAGCAGTTCGGGACACCCAACGGCCTATGGCTACACCTTC.

This clonotype has ten or more counts. The chain is built from TRBV2 and TRBJ1-5; D call uncertain. The CDR3 is made up of 15 amino acids. The V gene's germline CDR1 is SNHLY and CDR2 FYNNEI. Trimming removed 5 bases from V and 0 bases from J, with 11 bases in between. The CDR3 region has the DNA TGTGCCAGCAGTTACCGACGGGATAGCAATCAGCCCCAGCATTTT. As protein: CASSYRRDSNQPQHF.

This clonotype was seen ten or more times. The rearrangement uses TRBV11-3 and TRBJ2-7; TRBD1 aligns across 10 bases. V lost 1 base to trimming and J lost 6 bases; unmatched junction nucleotides: 0. CDR1 and CDR2 from the germline V gene are SGHNT and YENEEA. This CDR3 has 13 residues. The CDR3 spells CASSLGDRGEQYF. The CDR3 DNA is TGTGCCAGCAGCTTAGGGGACAGGGGCGAGCAGTACTTC.

In its sample, this clonotype was seen many times. The chain uses TRBV6-1 and TRBJ2-3; 7 bases are a match to TRBD1. CDR1 is MNHNS, CDR2 SASEGT, per germline. V lost 5 bases to trimming and J lost 0 bases; unmatched junction nucleotides: 8. This CDR3 has 16 amino acids. CDR3 nucleotide sequence: TGTGCCAGCAGTCCTCAGACAGGGCGAAGCACAGATACGCAGTATTTT. Protein product: CASSPQTGRSTDTQYF.

This clonotype was seen repeatedly, ten times or more. The V call is TRBV6-2 or TRBV6-3, the J call TRBJ2-1, with 12 nucleotides matching TRBD2. Germline V gene lookup returns CDR1 MNHEY and CDR2 SVGEGT. Trimming cost V 6 bases and J 10 bases; bases outside gene matches: 7. This CDR3 has 14 residues. The CDR3 loop reads CASRRLAGVLEQFF. The CDR3 DNA is TGTGCCAGCAGACGACTAGCGGGAGTCTTGGAGCAGTTCTTC.